These 13 T cell receptor beta chains came from one sample sequenced in a study of naive and memory T cell subsets. Both TRBC1 and TRBC2 were covered by a beta constant-region primer of two equimolar oligonucleotides. TCRdb re-called the UMI-ligation and nested PCR reads with MiXCR, one entry per CDR3 protein. The repertoire holds under 150,000 distinct CDR3 sequences, with about 17% as singletons. The sequencing input was naive CD4+ T cells from blood. The receptors originated from a human donor in good health.

This chain uses TRBV30 with TRBJ1-2; maybe TRBD1 (6 bases). Per germline, CDR1 GTSNPN and CDR2 SVGIG (reference sequence). Trimming pared 2 bases from V and 3 bases from J, leaving 10 bases between. CDR3 size: 13 residues. CDR3 sequence: CAWSSTGYYGYTF. CDR3 DNA sequence: TGTGCCTGGAGTTCTACAGGGTACTATGGCTACACCTTC.

This clonotype has a handful of counts. The chain couples TRBV28 to TRBJ1-2; no definite D call. This CDR3 contains 15 residues. CDR1 MDHEN and CDR2 SYDVKM come from the germline V gene. Trimming took off 5 bases at V and 8 bases at J, with 21 bases between the two ends. CDR3 protein: CASSLTAAGHWGYTF. CDR3 DNA: TGTGCCAGCAGTCTGACCGCGGCAGGCCACTGGGGCTACACCTTC.

V is TRBV29-1 and J is TRBJ2-7; 7 nucleotides align to TRBD1. With 6 bases clipped from V and 7 bases from J, the junction kept 12 bases outside the gene matches. The germline gives CDR1 SQVTM, CDR2 ANQGSEA. CDR3 length equals 13 residues. Here the CDR3 DNA reads TGCAGCGTACGCGGACAGGTCTACGAGGAGCAGTACTTC. Translation gives CSVRGQVYEEQYF.

This clonotype was seen a handful of times. This chain connects TRBV10-3 to TRBJ2-7; no definite D call. The V end lost 0 bases, the J end lost 6 bases, and 3 bases lay between the germline ends. Germline V gene data show CDR1 as ENHRY and CDR2 as SYGVKD. The CDR3 covers 11 residues. CDR3 bases: TGTGCCATCAGTGAGTCAGCCGAGCAGTACTTC. It specifies CAISESAEQYF.

V usage is TRBV5-1 and J usage is TRBJ1-6; TRBD1 aligns across 7 bases. CDR3 length: 15 amino acids. V was clipped by 0 bases and J by 6 bases; unmatched bases: 3. The germline V gene encodes CDR1 SGHRS and CDR2 YFSETQ. CDR3 sequence (DNA): TGCGCCAGCAGCTTGGGGACAGGCGCTAATTCACCCCTCCACTTT. Translating gives CASSLGTGANSPLHF.

This clonotype appeared many times. This chain joins TRBV4-2 and TRBJ2-1; TRBD2 agrees at 14 bases. Germline V gene data show CDR1 as LGHNA and CDR2 as YNFKEQ. This CDR3 has 16 amino acids. V shed 2 bases and J 7 bases; nucleotides not matched to a gene: 4. The CDR3 reads CASSQTGLAGANEQFF. In nucleotides, the CDR3 is TGTGCCAGCAGCCAAACGGGACTAGCGGGAGCGAATGAGCAGTTCTTC.

V usage is TRBV19 and J usage is TRBJ1-3, with a possible D match to TRBD1 (5 bases). V lost 9 bases to trimming and J lost 3 bases, with 9 bases between them. This CDR3 region has 12 residues. Germline lookup yields CDR1 LNHDA and CDR2 SQIVND (reference sequence). CDR3 nucleotides: TGTGCCAGCGACAGCCTTGGAAACACCATATATTTT. It encodes CASDSLGNTIYF.

The chain links TRBV12-3 or TRBV12-4 to TRBJ2-4; 8 bases map to TRBD1. The CDR3 is 15 residues long. The J segment lost 10 bases and the V segment lost 1 base, leaving 9 bases of the junction unmatched. CDR3 bases: TGTGCCAGCAGTTTAGGGGCAGGGGGCCTGTCAATTCAGTACTTC. Translating gives CASSLGAGGLSIQYF.

The CDR3 nucleotides are TGTGCCAGCAGCCCCCGGGACCCAGGCTATGGCTACACCTTC. Protein product: CASSPRDPGYGYTF. The chain has TRBV7-2 and TRBJ1-2; weak D call: TRBD1 (5 bases). Germline values: CDR1 SGHTA, CDR2 FQGNSA. The ends were cut back, 5 bases at V and 4 bases at J, with 14 bases in the middle. The CDR3 is made up of 14 amino acids.

This clonotype has more than one count but fewer than ten. The CDR3 protein is CASTLGGDNEQFF. CDR3 sequence (DNA): TGTGCCAGCACCCTTGGGGGGGACAATGAGCAGTTCTTC. The chain employs TRBV7-9 and TRBJ2-1, with TRBD2 matching over 7 bases. Germline loops: CDR1 SEHNR, CDR2 FQNEAQ (reference sequence). The ends lost 7 bases at V and 5 bases at J; junction bases unmatched: 5. The length of the CDR3 is 13 residues.

This clonotype showed up many times. CDR3 nucleotides: TGTGCCAGCAGGACGACAGGGGCGCCCTTAAACATTCAGTACTTC. This codes for CASRTTGAPLNIQYF. The chain carries TRBV12-3 or TRBV12-4 and TRBJ2-4; TRBD1 matches 8 bases. V was pared by 6 bases and J by 6 bases, with 10 bases of the junction left unmatched. CDR3 length: 15 amino acids.

The CDR3 loop reads CASSPPANGYTF. CDR3 coding DNA: TGTGCCAGCTCACCACCCGCGAATGGCTACACCTTC. The rearrangement joins TRBV18 to TRBJ1-2; D gene uncertain. Trimming shortened V by 0 bases and J by 6 bases, and 5 bases separated the two germline ends. The CDR3 has 12 residues. CDR1 and CDR2 from the germline V gene are KGHSH and LQKENI.

This rearrangement joins TRBV29-1 to TRBJ1-2, with a possible D match to TRBD1 (5 bases). With 3 bases removed from V and 2 bases from J, the gap between germline ends came to 10 bases. The germline V gene has CDR1 SQVTM and CDR2 ANQGSEA. The CDR3 has 13 amino acids. CDR3 region: CSVDPQANYGYTF. For the CDR3, the DNA is TGCAGCGTTGATCCACAGGCAAACTATGGCTACACCTTC.